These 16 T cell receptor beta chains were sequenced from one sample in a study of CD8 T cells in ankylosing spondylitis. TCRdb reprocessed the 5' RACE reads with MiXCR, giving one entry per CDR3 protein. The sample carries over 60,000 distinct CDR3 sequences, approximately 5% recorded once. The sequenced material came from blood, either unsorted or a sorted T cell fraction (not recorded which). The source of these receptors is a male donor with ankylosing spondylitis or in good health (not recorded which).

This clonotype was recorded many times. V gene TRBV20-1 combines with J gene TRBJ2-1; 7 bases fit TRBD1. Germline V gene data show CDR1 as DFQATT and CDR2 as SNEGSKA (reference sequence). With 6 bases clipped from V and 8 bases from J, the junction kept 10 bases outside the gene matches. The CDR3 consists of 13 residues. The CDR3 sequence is CSAETGMSDEQFF. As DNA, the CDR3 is TGCAGTGCAGAGACAGGGATGAGCGATGAGCAGTTCTTC.

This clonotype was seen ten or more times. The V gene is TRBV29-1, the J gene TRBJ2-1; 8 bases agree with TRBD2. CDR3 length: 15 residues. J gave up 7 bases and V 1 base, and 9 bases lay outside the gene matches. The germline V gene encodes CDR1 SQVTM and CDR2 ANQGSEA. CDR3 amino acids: CSVEGGTRERNEQFF. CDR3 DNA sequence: TGCAGCGTTGAAGGTGGGACTAGGGAAAGAAATGAGCAGTTCTTC.

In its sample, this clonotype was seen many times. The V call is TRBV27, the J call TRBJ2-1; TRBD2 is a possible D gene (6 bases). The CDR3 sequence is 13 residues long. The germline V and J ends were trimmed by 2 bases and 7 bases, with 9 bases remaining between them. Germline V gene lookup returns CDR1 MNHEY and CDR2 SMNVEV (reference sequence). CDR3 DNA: TGTGCCAGCAGTTTAGGTGGGAGGAATGAGCAGTTCTTC. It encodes CASSLGGRNEQFF.

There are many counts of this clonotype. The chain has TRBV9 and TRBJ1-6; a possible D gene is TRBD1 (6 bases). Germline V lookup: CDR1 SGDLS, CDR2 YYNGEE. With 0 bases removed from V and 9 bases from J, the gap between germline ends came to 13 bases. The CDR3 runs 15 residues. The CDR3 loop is CASSVGAGATSPLHF. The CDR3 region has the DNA TGTGCCAGCAGCGTAGGAGCAGGGGCGACTTCACCCCTCCACTTT.

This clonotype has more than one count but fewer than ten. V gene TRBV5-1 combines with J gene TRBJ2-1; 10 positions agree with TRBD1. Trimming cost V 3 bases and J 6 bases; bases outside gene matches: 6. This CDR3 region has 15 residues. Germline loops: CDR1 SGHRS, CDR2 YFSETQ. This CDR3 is CASSSLGQGINEQFF. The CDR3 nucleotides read TGCGCCAGCAGCTCACTGGGACAGGGGATCAATGAGCAGTTCTTC.

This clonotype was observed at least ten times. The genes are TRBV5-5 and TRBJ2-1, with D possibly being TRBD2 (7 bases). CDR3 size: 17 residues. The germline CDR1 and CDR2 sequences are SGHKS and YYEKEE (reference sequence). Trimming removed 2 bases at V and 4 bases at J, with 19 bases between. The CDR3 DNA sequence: TGTGCCAGCAGCTTTACGGGGGGCCCTCTTATTTACAATGAGCAGTTCTTC. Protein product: CASSFTGGPLIYNEQFF.

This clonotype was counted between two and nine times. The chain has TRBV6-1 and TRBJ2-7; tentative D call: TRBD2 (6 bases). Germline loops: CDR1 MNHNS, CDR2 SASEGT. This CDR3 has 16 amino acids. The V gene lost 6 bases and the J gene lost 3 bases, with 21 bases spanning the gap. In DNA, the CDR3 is TGTGCCAGCAGCCGCGGAGGGGAATCCAGCTACTACGAGCAGTACTTC. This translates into CASSRGGESSYYEQYF.

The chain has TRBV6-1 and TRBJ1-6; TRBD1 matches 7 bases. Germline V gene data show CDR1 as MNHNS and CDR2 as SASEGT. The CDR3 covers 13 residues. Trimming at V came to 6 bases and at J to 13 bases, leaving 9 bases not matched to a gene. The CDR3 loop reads CASRGQGEYPLHF. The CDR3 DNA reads TGTGCCAGCAGGGGGCAGGGGGAGTATCCCCTCCACTTT.

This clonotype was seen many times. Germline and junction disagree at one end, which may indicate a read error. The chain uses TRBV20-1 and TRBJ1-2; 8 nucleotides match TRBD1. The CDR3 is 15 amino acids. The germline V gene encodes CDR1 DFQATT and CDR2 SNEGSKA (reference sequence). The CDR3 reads CCARDPGQGGYGYTF. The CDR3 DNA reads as TGCTGTGCTAGAGACCCTGGACAGGGCGGCTATGGCTACACCTTC.

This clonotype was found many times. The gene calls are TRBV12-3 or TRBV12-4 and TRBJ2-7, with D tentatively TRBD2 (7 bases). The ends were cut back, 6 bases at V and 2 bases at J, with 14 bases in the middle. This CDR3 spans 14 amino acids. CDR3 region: CASSGGLTPYEQYF. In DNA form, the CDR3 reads TGTGCCAGCAGCGGGGGGCTGACCCCCTACGAGCAGTACTTC.

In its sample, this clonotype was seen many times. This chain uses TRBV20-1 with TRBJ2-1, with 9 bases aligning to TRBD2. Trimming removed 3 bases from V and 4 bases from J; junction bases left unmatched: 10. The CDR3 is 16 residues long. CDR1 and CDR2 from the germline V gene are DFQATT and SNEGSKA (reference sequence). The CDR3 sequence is CSASGAGGLVYNEQFF. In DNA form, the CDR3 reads TGCAGTGCTAGTGGAGCGGGGGGCCTCGTTTACAATGAGCAGTTCTTC.

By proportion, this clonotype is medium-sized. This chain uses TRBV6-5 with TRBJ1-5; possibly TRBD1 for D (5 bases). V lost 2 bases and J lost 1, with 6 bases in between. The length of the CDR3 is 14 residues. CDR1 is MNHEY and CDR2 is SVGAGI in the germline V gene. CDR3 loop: CASSYGGSNQPQHF. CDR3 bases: TGTGCCAGCAGTTACGGGGGGAGCAATCAGCCCCAGCATTTT.

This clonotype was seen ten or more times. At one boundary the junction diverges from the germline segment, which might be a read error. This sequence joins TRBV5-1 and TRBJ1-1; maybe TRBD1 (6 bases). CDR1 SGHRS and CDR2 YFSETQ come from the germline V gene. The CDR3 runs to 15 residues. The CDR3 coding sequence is TGCGCCAGCAGCTTGACAGAGCAGGGGAACGCTGAAGCTTTCTTT. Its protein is CASSLTEQGNAEAFF. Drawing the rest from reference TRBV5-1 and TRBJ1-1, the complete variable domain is KAGVTQTPRYLIKTRGQQVTLSCSPISGHRSVSWYQQTPGQGLQFLFEYFSETQRNKGNFPGRFSGRQFSNSRSEMNVSTLELGDSALYLCASSLTEQGNAEAFFGQGTRLTVV.

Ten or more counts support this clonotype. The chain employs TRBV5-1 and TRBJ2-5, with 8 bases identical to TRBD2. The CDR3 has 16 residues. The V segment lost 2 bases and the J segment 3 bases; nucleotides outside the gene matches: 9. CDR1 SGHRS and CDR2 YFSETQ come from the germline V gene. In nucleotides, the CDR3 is TGCGCCAGCAGCTTACACAGCGGGGGAGGAGAAGAGACCCAGTACTTC. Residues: CASSLHSGGGEETQYF.

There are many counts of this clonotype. CDR3 DNA: TGTGCCAGCAGTGAACTGAAAGGGGGCGAGCAGTTCTTC. Translated: CASSELKGGEQFF. The chain has TRBV2 and TRBJ2-1; 7 nucleotides align to TRBD1. The V and J ends lost 2 bases and 10 bases, in that order; junction bases with no gene match: 5. Per the germline V gene, CDR1 is SNHLY and CDR2 is FYNNEI. The CDR3 spans 13 residues.

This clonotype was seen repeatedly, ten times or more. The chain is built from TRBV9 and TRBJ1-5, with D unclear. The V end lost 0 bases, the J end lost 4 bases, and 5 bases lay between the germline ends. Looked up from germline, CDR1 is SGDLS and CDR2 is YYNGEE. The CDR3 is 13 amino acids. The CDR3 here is CASSVGVNQPQHF. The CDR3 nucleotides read TGTGCCAGCAGCGTAGGGGTTAATCAGCCCCAGCATTTT. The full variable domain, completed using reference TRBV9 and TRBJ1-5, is DSGVTQTPKHLITATGQRVTLRCSPRSGDLSVYWYQQSLDQGLQFLIQYYNGEERAKGNILERFSAQQFPDLHSELNLSSLELGDSALYFCASSVGVNQPQHFGDGTRLSIL.